The 26 T cell receptor beta chains listed next were all sequenced from one sample in a study of blood T cells in healthy people across ages. Primers used in a second PCR of roughly 6 to 11 cycles were a sample-barcoded 5' primer and a J-beta primer mix. TCRdb re-derived calls from the 5' RACE reads in MiXCR, one entry per CDR3 protein. The table has about 590,000 distinct CDR3 sequences, about 28% seen once. The sequencing sample was made of blood. These receptors were collected from a woman aged 80 or over in good health.

This chain joins TRBV20-1 and TRBJ2-2; D possibly corresponds to TRBD2 (6 bases). In germline, CDR1 is DFQATT, CDR2 SNEGSKA (reference sequence). This CDR3 spans 12 amino acids. Trimming took 3 bases from V and 6 from J, leaving 8 bases between them. CDR3: CSASAGSGELFF. The CDR3 bases are TGCAGTGCTAGTGCGGGGTCCGGGGAGCTGTTTTTT.

This clonotype occurred many times. The chain recombines TRBV12-3 or TRBV12-4 with TRBJ2-6, with 9 bases aligning to TRBD1. The CDR3 length is 16 residues. Losses at the gene ends were 7 bases for V and 0 bases for J; bases not matched to a gene: 4. The chain's CDR3 is CASTRDRVSGANVLTF. As DNA, the CDR3 is TGTGCCAGCACCCGGGACAGGGTCTCTGGGGCCAACGTCCTGACTTTC.

J is TRBJ2-2 and V is TRBV12-3 or TRBV12-4; possible D gene TRBD2, 5 bases. V was pared by 6 bases and J by 6 bases, with 11 bases between. This CDR3 has 13 amino acids. The CDR3 loop is CASSPGEAGELFF. CDR3 in DNA: TGTGCCAGCAGCCCCGGGGAAGCCGGGGAGCTGTTTTTT.

This clonotype was counted at least ten times. The chain couples TRBV7-2 to TRBJ2-2, with 13 bases matching TRBD2. CDR1 is SGHTA, CDR2 FQGNSA, per germline. This CDR3 comprises 15 residues. With V trimmed by 2 bases and J by 8 bases, 2 bases remained unmatched. The CDR3 reads CASSLTSGGAGELFF. CDR3 in DNA: TGTGCCAGCAGCTTAACTAGCGGGGGGGCGGGGGAGCTGTTTTTT.

This clonotype was counted at least ten times. This chain uses TRBV6-2 or TRBV6-3 with TRBJ1-2, with D tentatively TRBD1 (5 bases). V lost 6 bases and J 0 bases, leaving 14 bases between the germline ends. The length of the CDR3 is 15 residues. The germline CDR1 and CDR2 sequences are MNHEY and SVGEGT. The CDR3 loop is CASSLFGTTNYGYTF. CDR3 DNA sequence: TGTGCCAGCAGCTTATTCGGGACGACTAACTATGGCTACACCTTC.

The V gene is TRBV4-2, the J gene TRBJ2-2, with TRBD2 matching over 8 bases. The CDR3 spans 18 residues. The V segment lost 1 base and the J segment 0 bases; nucleotides outside the gene matches: 7. CDR1 and CDR2 from the germline V gene are LGHNA and YNFKEQ. The CDR3: CASSQGGGGGTNTGELFF. In DNA, the CDR3 is TGTGCCAGCAGCCAAGGGGGCGGCGGGGGGACGAACACCGGGGAGCTGTTTTTT.

This clonotype was seen only a few times. A read error may be the cause here, since a much bigger clone is one base away. The chain is built from TRBV7-2 and TRBJ2-1, with a tentative D call TRBD1 (5 bases). The J call may not be correct, given that the DNA end is closer to TRBJ2-7. Germline V CDR1 and CDR2: SGHTA, FQGNSA. The CDR3 covers 15 residues. DNA for the CDR3: TGTGCCAGCAGCTTAGTAGGGGTTTCCTACAATGAGCAGTACTTC. It yields the protein CASSLVGVSYNEQYF.

This clonotype was detected many times. The chain combines TRBV7-2 with TRBJ2-1, with 7 nucleotides matching TRBD2. CDR1 and CDR2 from the germline V gene are SGHTA and FQGNSA. V dropped 5 bases and J dropped 4; count of bases not matched to a gene: 11. This CDR3 region has 16 residues. CDR3 coding DNA: TGTGCCAGCAGCCCAGGAGTCGGGGGGAGGTACAATGAGCAGTTCTTC. Protein product: CASSPGVGGRYNEQFF. The entire variable domain, with the rest obtained from reference TRBV7-2 and TRBJ2-1, is as follows: GAGVSQSPSNKVTEKGKDVELRCDPISGHTALYWYRQSLGQGLEFLIYFQGNSAPDKSGLPSDRFSAERTGGSVSTLTIQRTQQEDSAVYLCASSPGVGGRYNEQFFGPGTRLTVL.

V gene TRBV28 combines with J gene TRBJ1-1, with D uncertain. Germline V gene sequence: CDR1 MDHEN, CDR2 SYDVKM. V lost 7 bases and J 9 bases, leaving 15 bases between the germline ends. This CDR3 region has 12 residues. The CDR3 region is CASTATNFKAFF. In DNA, the CDR3 is TGTGCCAGCACCGCAACCAACTTTAAAGCTTTCTTT.

This clonotype was recorded many times. This sequence joins TRBV28 and TRBJ2-3, with 7 bases identical to TRBD1. Losses at the gene ends were 4 bases for V and 8 bases for J; bases not matched to a gene: 12. The length of the CDR3 is 15 residues. Germline V gene sequence: CDR1 MDHEN, CDR2 SYDVKM. Here the CDR3 reads CASSSPGQIFGTQYF. The CDR3, as DNA: TGTGCCAGCAGTTCTCCGGGACAGATATTTGGTACGCAGTATTTT. The entire variable domain, with the rest obtained from reference TRBV28 and TRBJ2-3, is as follows: DVKVTQSSRYLVKRTGEKVFLECVQDMDHENMFWYRQDPGLGLRLIYFSYDVKMKEKGDIPEGYSVSREKKERFSLILESASTNQTSMYLCASSSPGQIFGTQYFGPGTRLTVL.

This clonotype was detected many times. The V call is TRBV6-6, the J call TRBJ2-3; the D is unclear. Germline CDR1 is MNHNY and CDR2 is SVGAGI (reference sequence). This CDR3 contains 12 residues. The germline V and J ends were trimmed by 11 bases and 2 bases, with 11 bases remaining between them. The CDR3 DNA reads as TGTGCCGTAAGGGAAACCACAGATACGCAGTATTTT. The encoded protein is CAVRETTDTQYF.

The gene calls are TRBV10-3 and TRBJ2-5; maybe TRBD1 (6 bases). The CDR3 totals 13 residues. The germline gives CDR1 ENHRY, CDR2 SYGVKD. The V end was cut by 4 bases, the J end by 5 bases, with 11 bases between. CDR3 sequence (DNA): TGTGCCATCAGTGTGGGGGCTTGGGAGACCCAGTACTTC. Protein: CAISVGAWETQYF.

The gene calls are TRBV24-1 and TRBJ1-3, with D tentatively TRBD1 (5 bases). With 9 bases removed from V and 3 bases from J, the gap between germline ends came to 11 bases. The CDR3 loop spans 13 amino acids. CDR1 and CDR2 (germline): KGHDR, SFDVKD. CDR3 protein: CATQQGVGNTIYF. The CDR3 DNA is TGTGCCACCCAGCAGGGCGTTGGAAACACCATATATTTT.

The CDR3 region is CASSTRGGGIDEQYF. The CDR3 bases are TGTGCCAGCAGCACCCGTGGAGGGGGCATTGACGAGCAGTACTTC. The genes are TRBV7-2 and TRBJ2-4; a possible D gene is TRBD1 (7 bases). TRBJ2-7 explains the end of the DNA better; the J call may be wrong. This CDR3 has 15 residues. Germline V gene sequence: CDR1 SGHTA, CDR2 FQGNSA.

As for this clonotype: A single base separates this from a much larger clone, so it may be a read error. The chain uses TRBV30 and TRBJ2-5; D unresolved. Germline V lookup: CDR1 GTSNPN, CDR2 SVGIG (reference sequence). V was cut by 0 bases and J by 11 bases, with 13 bases left in between. The CDR3 has 12 residues. The CDR3 here is CAWSVTRNEQYF. The CDR3 DNA reads TGTGCCTGGAGTGTGACCAGGAATGAGCAGTACTTC.

In its sample, this clonotype was seen a few times. A much bigger clone sits one base away, suggesting this may be a read error. The gene calls are TRBV3-1 and TRBJ2-5; 10 bases align to TRBD2. The CDR3 length is 15 residues. Trimming cost V 1 base and J 11 bases; bases outside gene matches: 10. Germline V gene lookup returns CDR1 LGHDT and CDR2 YNNKEL (reference sequence). CDR3 DNA: TGTGCCAGCAGCCAAGGTAGCGGGGGGCAGACAGAGCAGTACTTC. Its translation is CASSQGSGGQTEQYF.

This clonotype was detected only a few times. A much larger clone lies one base from this, so it may be a read error. The chain carries TRBV29-1 and TRBJ2-7; D is possibly TRBD1 (5 bases). The CDR3 is 11 amino acids. CDR1 is SQVTM, CDR2 ANQGSEA, per germline. The CDR3 sequence is CNVVQAYEQYF. Written as DNA, the CDR3 is TGCAACGTTGTACAGGCCTACGAGCAGTACTTC.

This chain connects TRBV7-2 to TRBJ1-5, with 11 bases identical to TRBD1. The CDR3 is made up of 15 amino acids. CDR1 and CDR2 from the germline V gene are SGHTA and FQGNSA. V lost 5 bases and J lost 6; bases outside the gene matches: 6. CDR3 loop: CASSADRGHSQPQHF. CDR3 bases: TGTGCCAGCAGCGCGGACAGGGGGCACAGTCAGCCCCAGCATTTT.

The rearrangement uses TRBV6-2 or TRBV6-3 and TRBJ2-1, with D possibly TRBD1 on 5 matching bases. Looked up from germline, CDR1 is MNHEY and CDR2 is SVGEGT. V was pared by 11 bases and J by 0 bases, with 17 bases between. This CDR3 is 15 amino acids long. The CDR3 reads CARTLGRRSYNEQFF. The CDR3 DNA sequence: TGTGCCCGCACCCTGGGGCGGCGCTCCTACAATGAGCAGTTCTTC.

This clonotype was seen a few times. This rearrangement joins TRBV5-6 to TRBJ1-3; possibly TRBD1 for D (6 bases). Germline V gene sequence: CDR1 SGHDT, CDR2 YYEEEE. With 2 bases removed from V and 4 bases from J, the gap between germline ends came to 13 bases. This CDR3 comprises 15 residues. The CDR3 coding sequence is TGTGCCAGCAGCTTCGGCGGGACAACCGGAAACACCATATATTTT. This translates into CASSFGGTTGNTIYF.

This clonotype was seen many times. The rearrangement joins TRBV3-1 to TRBJ2-5; no clear D gene. Looked up from germline, CDR1 is LGHDT and CDR2 is YNNKEL (reference sequence). This CDR3 comprises 13 residues. Trimming took off 4 bases at V and 3 bases at J, with 9 bases between the two ends. The CDR3 loop reads CASSPPLEETQYF. The CDR3 DNA sequence: TGTGCCAGCAGCCCCCCCCTGGAAGAGACCCAGTACTTC.

This clonotype was detected only a few times. This chain joins TRBV19 and TRBJ1-1; TRBD1 matches at 7 bases. With V trimmed by 3 bases and J by 6 bases, 7 bases remained unmatched. CDR1 is LNHDA and CDR2 is SQIVND in the germline V gene (reference sequence). The CDR3 length is 14 residues. The CDR3 sequence is CASSMGQYNSEAFF. CDR3 DNA sequence: TGTGCCAGTAGTATGGGACAGTACAACTCTGAAGCTTTCTTT.

This clonotype was detected only once. The V call is TRBV24-1, the J call TRBJ1-2; D unresolved. There are 13 residues in the CDR3. Trimming removed 0 bases at V and 5 bases at J, with 6 bases between. Germline assignment: CDR1 KGHDR and CDR2 SFDVKD. DNA of the CDR3: TGTGCCACCAGTGATTTGGAAGGATATGGCTACACCTTC. This encodes CATSDLEGYGYTF.

Remarks on this clonotype: The junction shows a germline mismatch at one end, possibly a read error. The chain employs TRBV7-9 and TRBJ2-1; 13 nucleotides align to TRBD2. Germline-derived CDR1 and CDR2 are SEHNR and FQNEAQ (reference sequence). The CDR3 is made up of 15 amino acids. The chain's CDR3 is CASSRTSGGYNEQVF. The CDR3, as DNA: TGTGCCAGCAGCCGGACTAGCGGGGGCTACAATGAGCAGGTCTTC.

This clonotype was counted many times. V is TRBV2 and J is TRBJ1-5, with 9 bases aligning to TRBD1. Germline V gene data show CDR1 as SNHLY and CDR2 as FYNNEI. This CDR3 has 16 amino acids. Unmatched junction bases numbered 10, after V lost 4 bases and J lost 6 bases. The CDR3 loop reads CASSADRGRMGQPQHF. The CDR3 DNA is TGTGCCAGCAGTGCCGACAGGGGGAGAATGGGTCAGCCCCAGCATTTT.

The sample holds one count of this clonotype. A read error may be the cause here, since a much bigger clone is one base away. The J gene is TRBJ1-6, the V gene TRBV6-1; D is ambiguous. In germline, CDR1 is MNHNS, CDR2 SASEGT. V was shortened by 6 bases and J by 9 bases, with 18 bases between the two germline ends. The CDR3 has 15 residues. The CDR3 spells CASRDPGVRSSPLHF. CDR3 DNA sequence: TGTGCCAGCAGGGACCCGGGAGTTAGAAGTTCACCCCTCCACTTT.